This T cell receptor beta chain originates from a study of CD8+CD57+ T cells in acquired aplastic anemia. Study at large: Sequencing produced an average of roughly 10 million reads per healthy donor for CD4+ cells. Whole-study results and caveats: About 27 shared CD8+ CDR3s appeared highly expressed within patients' immunodominant clones.

Germline CDR1 and CDR2: SGHTA and FQGNSA. The V and J ends lost 5 bases and 0 bases respectively, with 12 bases between them. This CDR3 is built from 15 residues. Genomic DNA acted as the template from which TCR beta VDJ combination and CDR3 sequence profiling were carried out. TCRdb reanalysed the reads using MiXCR and keeps one entry per CDR3 protein. The table shows hundreds of thousands of distinct CDR3 sequences, with about two thirds occurring only once. Notes on this clonotype: Its antigen is not known.

V and J are TRBV7-2 and TRBJ2-3, with D possibly being TRBD2 (5 bases). Material for sequencing was sorted CD4+, CD8+, or CD8+CD57+ T cells (not recorded which) from PBMCs. The receptor comes from a human donor in good health, serving as a control. The CDR3 DNA is TGTGCCAGCAGCGAATCACTAGTAAGCACAGATACGCAGTATTTT. Amino acids: CASSESLVSTDTQYF.